Listed here are 26 T cell receptor beta chains from one sample, sequenced in a study of CD8 T cells in ankylosing spondylitis. Each CDR3 protein is one row after TCRdb ran MiXCR on the 5' RACE reads. The data hold a few hundred thousand distinct CDR3 sequences, with 20% to 30% observed a single time. The specimen was blood, either unsorted or a sorted T cell fraction (not recorded which). These receptors came from a male donor with ankylosing spondylitis or in good health (not recorded which).

CDR3 sequence reads: CAISPGGRDEQFF. Written as DNA, the CDR3 is TGTGCCATCAGTCCCGGGGGTCGTGATGAGCAGTTCTTC. The chain couples TRBV10-3 to TRBJ2-1, with D tentatively TRBD2 (6 bases). Germline lookup yields CDR1 ENHRY and CDR2 SYGVKD. The germline V and J ends were trimmed by 5 bases and 8 bases, with 13 bases remaining between them. This CDR3 is 13 amino acids long.

The chain is built from TRBV5-6 and TRBJ2-6, with D tentatively TRBD2 (5 bases). The CDR3 is made up of 15 amino acids. Germline CDR1 reads SGHDT; CDR2 reads YYEEEE. V lost 6 bases to trimming and J lost 0 bases, with 10 bases between them. The CDR3 DNA reads as TGTGCCAGCAACCAAGACTACTCTGGGGCCAACGTCCTGACTTTC. It yields the protein CASNQDYSGANVLTF.

This chain uses TRBV20-1 with TRBJ2-7; TRBD2 matches at 9 bases. Germline loops: CDR1 DFQATT, CDR2 SNEGSKA (reference sequence). V was pared by 4 bases and J by 3 bases, with 4 bases of the junction left unmatched. The CDR3 is 13 amino acids. The DNA for the CDR3 is TGCAGTGCTATAGGTAGCGGGGGCTACGAGCAGTACTTC. Its translation is CSAIGSGGYEQYF.

This clonotype was seen more than once but under ten times. The V call is TRBV20-1, the J call TRBJ2-5, with D unresolved. The ends were cut back, 3 bases at V and 2 bases at J, with 7 bases in the middle. This CDR3 is built from 12 residues. CDR1 is DFQATT and CDR2 is SNEGSKA in the germline V gene (reference sequence). The DNA of the CDR3 is TGCAGTGCTAGGCCCCAACAAGAGACCCAGTACTTC. Translated, it gives CSARPQQETQYF.

At least ten counts were recorded for this clonotype. The chain has TRBV6-6 and TRBJ2-7; D unresolved. Per the germline V gene, CDR1 is MNHNY and CDR2 is SVGAGI (reference sequence). Deletions cut 6 bases from V and 6 bases from J, with 12 bases between. The CDR3 spans 12 residues. This CDR3 is CASRDLLGEQYF. The CDR3 nucleotides read TGTGCCAGCAGGGACCTCCTGGGCGAGCAGTACTTC.

V is TRBV29-1 and J is TRBJ2-7, with D possibly being TRBD1 (6 bases). The length of the CDR3 is 11 residues. CDR1 and CDR2 from the germline V gene are SQVTM and ANQGSEA. V shed 7 bases and J shed 5 bases, with 12 bases lying between them. This CDR3 reads CSAGGKNEQYF. For the CDR3, the DNA is TGCAGCGCTGGGGGCAAGAACGAGCAGTACTTC.

As for this clonotype: One base away lies a much larger clone, so this may be a sequencing read error. CDR3 sequence (DNA): TGCAGCGTTGTAACGTGGGAGACCAAAAACATTCAGGACTTC. Protein: CSVVTWETKNIQDF. This rearrangement joins TRBV29-1 to TRBJ2-4; a weak D match, TRBD2 (5 bases). CDR3 size: 14 residues. CDR1 is SQVTM and CDR2 is ANQGSEA in the germline V gene.

The sample holds a few counts of this clonotype. V and J are TRBV20-1 and TRBJ2-5; D might be TRBD2 (5 bases). Germline CDR1 is DFQATT and CDR2 is SNEGSKA (reference sequence). There are 13 residues in the CDR3. V lost 0 bases to trimming and J lost 3 bases, with 8 bases between them. This chain's CDR3 is CSARETGEETQYF. In nucleotides, the CDR3 is TGCAGTGCTAGAGAAACCGGGGAAGAGACCCAGTACTTC.

This chain uses TRBV12-3 or TRBV12-4 with TRBJ2-1; a weak D match, TRBD2 (5 bases). V was trimmed by 1 base and J by 4 bases, leaving 8 bases between them. This CDR3 spans 14 amino acids. CDR3 DNA sequence: TGTGCCAGCAGTTTAGTTTCGGGGTACAATGAGCAGTTCTTC. This encodes CASSLVSGYNEQFF.

The table lists this clonotype with many counts. J is TRBJ2-1 and V is TRBV20-1; 10 bases are shared with TRBD1. V lost 6 bases, J lost 6 bases, and 8 bases stayed unmatched. The CDR3 runs to 14 residues. Germline V gene data show CDR1 as DFQATT and CDR2 as SNEGSKA (reference sequence). In nucleotides, the CDR3 is TGCAGTGCCGGCGGGGGGACAGGGGTCAATGAGCAGTTCTTC. It is translated as CSAGGGTGVNEQFF.

This clonotype has at least ten counts. The chain recombines TRBV12-3 or TRBV12-4 with TRBJ2-2, with D perhaps TRBD2 (5 bases). Trimming took off 6 bases at V and 1 base at J, with 12 bases between the two ends. The CDR3 totals 15 residues. CDR3 nucleotide sequence: TGTGCCAGCAGCAGCAGCGGTTGGAACACCGGGGAGCTGTTTTTT. Encoded protein: CASSSSGWNTGELFF.

The chain couples TRBV25-1 to TRBJ2-5, with a tentative D call TRBD1 (6 bases). Trimming took off 8 bases at V and 2 bases at J, with 12 bases between the two ends. The CDR3 extends over 13 amino acids. Germline-derived CDR1 and CDR2 are MGHDK and SYGVNS. CDR3 sequence reads: CASLGTSQETQYF. The DNA of the CDR3 is TGTGCCAGCCTGGGGACATCTCAAGAGACCCAGTACTTC.

In its sample, this clonotype was seen many times. V gene TRBV6-2 or TRBV6-3 combines with J gene TRBJ1-1; maybe TRBD1 (6 bases). The germline V and J ends were trimmed by 7 bases and 10 bases, with 13 bases remaining between them. Germline V gives CDR1 MNHEY, CDR2 SVGEGT. This CDR3 region has 11 residues. The DNA of the CDR3 is TGTGCCAGCACCCAAGGGGGGAGAGCTTTCTTT. It codes for CASTQGGRAFF.

The chain employs TRBV12-3 or TRBV12-4 and TRBJ2-5, with a tentative D call TRBD2 (5 bases). V lost 5 bases to trimming and J lost 5 bases, with 15 bases between them. CDR3 length: 14 amino acids. The CDR3 nucleotides are TGTGCCAGCAGTCCGGGATCCCCCCAGGAGACCCAGTACTTC. Encoded protein: CASSPGSPQETQYF.

This clonotype was detected many times. V gene TRBV6-5 combines with J gene TRBJ1-2, with D hard to call. This CDR3 has 15 amino acids. Trimming pared 4 bases from V and 4 bases from J, leaving 16 bases between. The germline V gene has CDR1 MNHEY and CDR2 SVGAGI. CDR3 residues: CASSSPGRVGYGYTF. CDR3 DNA sequence: TGTGCCAGCAGTTCCCCGGGGAGGGTAGGCTATGGCTACACCTTC.

The rearrangement joins TRBV18 to TRBJ1-5; D uncertain. The CDR3 has 14 residues. The germline gives CDR1 KGHSH, CDR2 LQKENI. Trimming took 3 bases from V and 7 from J, leaving 13 bases between them. In DNA, the CDR3 is TGTGCCAGCTCACCCACGTCTAGGGCCCAGCCCCAGCATTTT. Its protein is CASSPTSRAQPQHF. The variable domain in full, with the rest retrieved from reference TRBV18 and TRBJ1-5, is NAGVMQNPRHLVRRRGQEARLRCSPMKGHSHVYWYRQLPEEGLKFMVYLQKENIIDESGMPKERFSAEFPKEGPSILRIQQVVRGDSAAYFCASSPTSRAQPQHFGDGTRLSIL.

The rearrangement uses TRBV12-5 and TRBJ1-2; D unclear. The CDR3 extends over 16 amino acids. Trimming stripped 4 bases from V and 4 bases from J, with 19 bases between. Germline CDR1 reads LGHNT; CDR2 reads FRNRAP. CDR3 protein: CASGSLASFEGYGYTF. DNA of the CDR3: TGTGCTAGTGGTTCCCTGGCGTCGTTCGAGGGCTATGGCTACACCTTC.

This clonotype came up many times. The chain uses TRBV12-3 or TRBV12-4 and TRBJ2-7; no firm D call. The ends were cut back, 0 bases at V and 3 bases at J, with 3 bases in the middle. The CDR3 has 12 residues. CDR3 nucleotide sequence: TGTGCCAGCAGTTTAGCCAACTACGAGCAGTACTTC. It specifies CASSLANYEQYF.

As regards this clonotype: One base away lies a much larger clone, so this may be a sequencing read error. The chain carries TRBV20-1 and TRBJ2-3, with 12 bases identical to TRBD2. The CDR3 contains 16 residues. V lost 3 bases, J lost 7 bases, and 11 bases stayed unmatched. The germline V gene encodes CDR1 DFQATT and CDR2 SNEGSKA (reference sequence). DNA for the CDR3: TGCAGTGCTAGGAAAACGGGACTAGCGGGTGGATATACGCAGTATTTT. Encoded protein: CSARKTGLAGGYTQYF.

In its sample, this clonotype was seen many times. The chain recombines TRBV4-1 with TRBJ2-4; weak D call: TRBD2 (6 bases). The V gene lost 5 bases and the J gene lost 4 bases, with 12 bases spanning the gap. The CDR3 contains 14 residues. CDR1 is MGHRA and CDR2 is YSYEKL in the germline V gene. The CDR3 coding sequence is TGCGCCAGCAGCTTCGGGGGTGTTAAAAACATTCAGTACTTC. Residues: CASSFGGVKNIQYF.

For this clonotype: Since a much larger clone is just one base distant, this may be a read error. The J gene is TRBJ2-3, the V gene TRBV20-1; 10 bases are shared with TRBD1. CDR1 and CDR2 (germline): DFQATT, SNEGSKA (reference sequence). The CDR3 consists of 15 residues. Here the CDR3 reads CCARVIGQGADTQYF. The CDR3 DNA sequence: TGCTGTGCTAGAGTTATAGGACAGGGGGCAGATACGCAGTATTTT.

The J gene is TRBJ2-1, the V gene TRBV20-1, with D perhaps assigned TRBD1 or TRBD2 (5 bases each). The V and J ends lost 1 base and 4 bases respectively, with 14 bases between them. Germline loops: CDR1 DFQATT, CDR2 SNEGSKA (reference sequence). The CDR3 runs to 15 residues. The CDR3 region has the DNA TGCAGTGCTAGAGGGGGGTTACCCCTTTACAATGAGCAGTTCTTC. Amino acid sequence: CSARGGLPLYNEQFF.

The chain carries TRBV2 and TRBJ2-3, with D possibly being TRBD1 (6 bases). The CDR3 consists of 15 residues. The V gene's germline CDR1 is SNHLY and CDR2 FYNNEI. Trimming took 5 bases from V and 2 from J, leaving 14 bases between them. CDR3 sequence reads: CASSPGEKDTDTQYF. CDR3 nucleotide sequence: TGTGCCAGCAGTCCAGGGGAGAAAGACACAGATACGCAGTATTTT.

In its sample, this clonotype was seen many times. CDR3 nucleotides: TGTGCCAGCAGTTACTCGACCGGGCTTATGGAAGAGACCCAGTACTTC. Its protein is CASSYSTGLMEETQYF. This chain joins TRBV6-2 or TRBV6-3 and TRBJ2-5, with D hard to call. The V end lost 0 bases, the J end lost 3 bases, and 14 bases lay between the germline ends. Germline V lookup: CDR1 MNHEY, CDR2 SVGEGT. This CDR3 region has 16 residues.

The sample holds one count of this clonotype. The V call is TRBV10-1, the J call TRBJ2-2, with a tentative D call TRBD2 (6 bases). In germline, CDR1 is WNHNN, CDR2 SYGVQD (reference sequence). The CDR3 spans 15 residues. V was cut by 0 bases and J by 6 bases, with 11 bases left in between. CDR3 DNA: TGCGCCAGCAGTGAGTCGAAGGGGAGGTCCGGGGAGCTGTTTTTT. Encoded protein: CASSESKGRSGELFF.

The sample holds many counts of this clonotype. The rearrangement uses TRBV20-1 and TRBJ1-2; 8 nucleotides agree with TRBD1. The V gene end was trimmed by 1 base and the J gene end by 4 bases; junction bases not matched to a gene: 11. Germline values: CDR1 DFQATT, CDR2 SNEGSKA (reference sequence). CDR3 length: 16 residues. CDR3 DNA: TGCAGTGCTAGAGGTCCTCAGGGGGCGGACGTCTATGGCTACACCTTC. Its translation is CSARGPQGADVYGYTF.